What follows describes a single T cell receptor (beta chain). A far larger clone lies a single base away; this is likely a read error. This entry is derived from a study of low-dose radiotherapy and immunotherapy resistance in tumors. Noted time point: after trial treatment. As to treatment: LDRT plus nivolumab, ipilimumab, low-dose cyclophosphamide and aspirin (RACIN trial). Alpha- and beta-chain coverage of first-strand cDNA came from TRAV- and TRBV-specific primers. PCR amplification of the TCRs was performed with Phusion for approximately 20 PCR cycles, and it relied on a constant-region primer together with a V-primer adapter. TCRdb re-analysed the reads in MiXCR, keeping a single row per CDR3 protein. The sample holds about 100,000 distinct CDR3 sequences; less than 25% are singletons and the top ten take about 4%. The CDR3 contains 12 residues.

The chain combines TRBV5-3 with TRBJ2-7; perhaps TRBD1 as D (5 bases). TRBV5-3 is recorded as an ORF, its role being uncertain. Sequencing was performed on PBMCs, taken after low-dose radiotherapy plus immunotherapy. The sequence was obtained from a male donor with prostate cancer. CDR3 coding DNA: TGTGCCAGCAGTAGAGACAGCTACGGGCAGTACTTC. Protein: CASSRDSYGQYF.